This TCR beta chain originates from a study of OX40 agonist ivuxolimab in advanced cancers. V was shortened by 0 bases and J by 5 bases, with 14 bases between the two germline ends. The CDR3 runs 15 residues. Germline CDR1 is SGHNT and CDR2 is YYREEE (reference sequence). Sequencing was performed with immunoSEQ multiplex PCR; in TCRdb, only in-frame clones are kept and a portion is missing. The repertoire holds tens of thousands of clones, with 80% to 90% as singletons. The clonotype originates from an adult with an advanced solid tumor such as melanoma, head and neck, liver or kidney cancer. Here the sequenced sample was CD4+ or CD8+ T cells sorted from blood, taken in a trial of the OX40 agonist ivuxolimab. The rearrangement uses TRBV5-4 and TRBJ1-1, with a weak D call TRBD1 (6 bases). Written as DNA, the CDR3 is TGTGCCAGCAGCTTGGGGGGGCAATCTGTTACTGAAGCTTTCTTT. Its protein is CASSLGGQSVTEAFF.